The 20 T cell receptor beta chains in this list originate from one sample, sequenced in a study of CD8+CD57+ T cells in acquired aplastic anemia. According to the study, genomic DNA was the template for TCR beta VDJ and CDR3 profiling. TCRdb passed the reads through MiXCR, listing each CDR3 protein once. Of about 81,000 distinct CDR3 sequences listed, more than 40% were seen once; the top ten hold around 63%. Input material: sorted CD4+, CD8+, or CD8+CD57+ T cells (not recorded which) from PBMCs. These receptors all come from a human donor in good health, serving as a control.

With respect to this clonotype: A clone one base away is much larger, so this may be a read error. J is TRBJ2-7 and V is TRBV3-1; maybe TRBD2 (6 bases). CDR1 is LGHDT, CDR2 YNNKEL, per germline (reference sequence). The CDR3 is 13 amino acids. The CDR3 is CASGQDPSGEQYF. The CDR3 nucleotides are TGTGCCAGCGGCCAAGATCCCAGCGGGGAGCAGTACTTC.

The CDR3 reads CATSASGKYNEQFF. CDR3 coding DNA: TGTGCCACCAGCGCTAGCGGCAAATACAATGAGCAGTTCTTC. The V and J genes are TRBV10-3 and TRBJ2-1, with 7 bases identical to TRBD2. Looked up from germline, CDR1 is ENHRY and CDR2 is SYGVKD. The ends lost 10 bases at V and 4 bases at J; junction bases unmatched: 10. The CDR3 is made up of 14 amino acids.

This clonotype was recorded at least ten times. The rearrangement joins TRBV7-2 to TRBJ2-7; 12 bases align to TRBD2. Losses at the gene ends were 6 bases for V and 3 bases for J; bases not matched to a gene: 6. Germline CDR1 SGHTA, CDR2 FQGNSA. The CDR3 totals 15 residues. CDR3 protein: CASSTSGGSVYEQYF. CDR3 bases: TGTGCCAGCAGTACTAGCGGGGGGTCGGTCTACGAGCAGTACTTC.

The chain joins TRBV15 to TRBJ1-6, with 8 positions matching TRBD1. With V trimmed by 5 bases and J by 8 bases, 8 bases remained unmatched. This CDR3 is built from 15 residues. Germline CDR1 LNHNV, CDR2 YYDKDF (reference sequence). The CDR3, as DNA: TGTGCCACCAGCTGGGGACAGGACGGGGATTCACCCCTCCACTTT. This codes for CATSWGQDGDSPLHF. The whole variable domain, remainder taken from reference TRBV15 and TRBJ1-6, is DAMVIQNPRYQVTQFGKPVTLSCSQTLNHNVMYWYQQKSSQAPKLLFHYYDKDFNNEADTPDNFQSRRPNTSFCFLDIRSPGLGDTAMYLCATSWGQDGDSPLHFGNGTRLTVT.

The sample holds many counts of this clonotype. V and J are TRBV9 and TRBJ2-2, with 7 bases that match TRBD2. With V trimmed by 4 bases and J by 0 bases, 6 bases remained unmatched. The V gene's germline CDR1 is SGDLS and CDR2 YYNGEE. The CDR3 extends over 16 amino acids. DNA of the CDR3: TGTGCCAGCAGCACAACTAGCGACGCGAACACCGGGGAGCTGTTTTTT. It translates to CASSTTSDANTGELFF.

This sequence joins TRBV16 and TRBJ2-1, with 10 bases aligning to TRBD1. The CDR3 extends over 18 amino acids. The germline V gene has CDR1 KGHSY and CDR2 FQNENV. V lost 1 base to trimming and J lost 2 bases; unmatched junction nucleotides: 8. The CDR3 coding sequence is TGTGCCAGCAGCCAATGGACAGGGGGTCTCATCCCCTACAATGAGCAGTTCTTC. It is translated as CASSQWTGGLIPYNEQFF.

This clonotype was recorded a few times. The rearrangement uses TRBV7-2 and TRBJ2-7; D is unclear. CDR1 and CDR2 from the germline V gene are SGHTA and FQGNSA. The CDR3 length is 12 residues. V was cut by 4 bases and J by 6 bases, with 10 bases left in between. CDR3 region: CASSSLSPEQYF. CDR3 nucleotides: TGTGCCAGCAGCTCCCTCTCCCCCGAGCAGTACTTC. The entire variable domain, with the rest obtained from reference TRBV7-2 and TRBJ2-7, is as follows: GAGVSQSPSNKVTEKGKDVELRCDPISGHTALYWYRQSLGQGLEFLIYFQGNSAPDKSGLPSDRFSAERTGGSVSTLTIQRTQQEDSAVYLCASSSLSPEQYFGPGTRLTVT.

The chain is built from TRBV2 and TRBJ1-1; tentative D call: TRBD1 (5 bases). CDR1 is SNHLY and CDR2 is FYNNEI in the germline V gene. This CDR3 has 13 residues. The ends were cut back, 7 bases at V and 1 base at J, with 10 bases in the middle. CDR3 DNA sequence: TGTGCCAGCACCGGGGCAGAGAACACTGAAGCTTTCTTT. Its protein product is CASTGAENTEAFF. Using reference TRBV2 and TRBJ1-1 for the parts outside the CDR3, the full variable domain is EPEVTQTPSHQVTQMGQEVILRCVPISNHLYFYWYRQILGQKVEFLVSFYNNEISEKSEIFDDQFSVERPDGSNFTLKIRSTKLEDSAMYFCASTGAENTEAFFGQGTRLTVV.

On this clonotype itself: This likely comes from a read error, as the CDR3 has no conserved phenylalanine or tryptophan at its end. This sequence joins TRBV2 and TRBJ2-3, with 9 bases matching TRBD2. The CDR3 runs 14 residues. Germline V gene data show CDR1 as SNHLY and CDR2 as FYNNEI. V was clipped by 7 bases and J by 3 bases; unmatched bases: 5. CDR3 amino acids: CASTAGGRTDTQYL. The CDR3 DNA reads as TGTGCCAGCACGGCGGGGGGGAGGACAGATACGCAGTATCTT.

Points on this clonotype: One base away lies a much larger clone, so this may be a sequencing read error. The chain employs TRBV5-4 and TRBJ1-6; 10 bases map to TRBD1. The germline V gene has CDR1 SGHNT and CDR2 YYREEE (reference sequence). The CDR3 totals 20 residues. V dropped 0 bases and J dropped 10; count of bases not matched to a gene: 19. The CDR3 reads CASSLEFSGTGAFLRSPLHF. As DNA, the CDR3 is TGTGCCAGCAGCTTGGAGTTTTCCGGGACAGGGGCGTTTCTTAGGTCACCCCTCCACTTT.

This clonotype was recorded many times. J is TRBJ1-2 and V is TRBV5-1; tentative D call: TRBD1 (5 bases). V dropped 4 bases and J dropped 11 bases, with 12 bases sitting between them. The CDR3 contains 11 residues. Germline loops: CDR1 SGHRS, CDR2 YFSETQ. The CDR3 region has the DNA TGCGCCAGCAGCCAGGGACGGGATTACACCTTC. This encodes CASSQGRDYTF.

This clonotype was seen more than once but under ten times. The chain is built from TRBV2 and TRBJ1-6; maybe TRBD1 (6 bases). Between the trimmed V and J ends, which lost 5 bases and 7 bases, there was a span of 12 bases. Germline assignment: CDR1 SNHLY and CDR2 FYNNEI. This CDR3 has 14 residues. The CDR3 DNA reads as TGTGCCAGCAGTCGCCTCGGGGGCAATTCACCCCTCCACTTT. Protein sequence: CASSRLGGNSPLHF.

This clonotype was counted a few times. The CDR3 spells CASSTGQQPQHF. The CDR3 DNA reads as TGTGCCAGTAGTACGGGACAACAGCCCCAGCATTTT. V usage is TRBV19 and J usage is TRBJ1-5; a weak D match, TRBD1 (6 bases). Germline V gene lookup returns CDR1 LNHDA and CDR2 SQIVND (reference sequence). The germline V and J ends were trimmed by 4 bases and 7 bases, with 8 bases remaining between them. The CDR3 runs 12 residues. Full variable domain (missing parts from reference TRBV19 and TRBJ1-5): DGGITQSPKYLFRKEGQNVTLSCEQNLNHDAMYWYRQDPGQGLRLIYYSQIVNDFQKGDIAEGYSVSREKKESFPLTVTSAQKNPTAFYLCASSTGQQPQHFGDGTRLSIL.

This clonotype was detected ten times or more. The CDR3 loop reads CASSPRTDRGEQYF. DNA for the CDR3: TGTGCCAGCAGCCCCCGGACGGACAGAGGGGAGCAGTACTTC. This chain uses TRBV13 with TRBJ2-7, with D possibly TRBD1 on 6 matching bases. Germline CDR1 reads PRHDT; CDR2 reads FYEKMQ (reference sequence). The CDR3 runs to 14 residues. V lost 5 bases and J 7 bases, leaving 18 bases between the germline ends.

This clonotype has ten or more counts. The J gene is TRBJ2-7, the V gene TRBV20-1; D gene unclear. Between the trimmed V and J ends, which lost 5 bases and 0 bases, there was a span of 5 bases. Per germline, CDR1 DFQATT and CDR2 SNEGSKA (reference sequence). The CDR3 loop spans 11 amino acids. The CDR3 loop reads CSARISYEQYF. The DNA for the CDR3 is TGCAGTGCTCGGATCTCCTACGAGCAGTACTTC.

This clonotype was seen many times. This chain links TRBV2 with TRBJ2-1; no clear D gene. The CDR3 is 13 amino acids. Trimming took 5 bases from V and 7 from J, leaving 12 bases between them. Germline CDR1 SNHLY, CDR2 FYNNEI. The CDR3 DNA reads as TGTGCCAGCAGTCCAGGACCGATTAATGAGCAGTTCTTC. Translating gives CASSPGPINEQFF.

Only one count was recorded for this clonotype. This chain connects TRBV2 to TRBJ1-1; a weak D match, TRBD1 (5 bases). CDR1 is SNHLY and CDR2 is FYNNEI in the germline V gene. The CDR3 sequence is 15 residues long. V was pared by 7 bases and J by 4 bases, with 19 bases between. CDR3 DNA: TGTGCCAGCACCCTCTTCCTCGGGGGAGGCACTGAAGCTTTCTTT. Amino acid sequence: CASTLFLGGGTEAFF.

This clonotype was seen many times. In DNA, the CDR3 is TGTGCCAGCAGCTCACGAATAGGTAATGAGCAGTTCTTC. This encodes CASSSRIGNEQFF. The V and J genes are TRBV7-6 and TRBJ2-1; D is uncertain. The CDR3 extends over 13 amino acids. Trimming stripped 4 bases from V and 7 bases from J, with 11 bases between. Germline values: CDR1 SGHVS, CDR2 FNYEAQ. Filled out from reference TRBV7-6 and TRBJ2-1, the complete variable domain reads GAGVSQSPRYKVTKRGQDVALRCDPISGHVSLYWYRQALGQGPEFLTYFNYEAQQDKSGLPNDRFSAERPEGSISTLTIQRTEQRDSAMYRCASSSRIGNEQFFGPGTRLTVL.

Details on this clonotype: The CDR3 end shows no conserved phenylalanine or tryptophan, and so a read error is likely. The chain joins TRBV24-1 to TRBJ1-2, with D possibly being TRBD1 (6 bases). Germline V gene sequence: CDR1 KGHDR, CDR2 SFDVKD. The CDR3 runs 12 residues. V was shortened by 6 bases and J by 2 bases, with 6 bases between the two germline ends. Written as DNA, the CDR3 is TGTGCCACCAGTCAGGGGAACTATGGCTACACCTCC. It translates to CATSQGNYGYTS.

This clonotype was found many times. The chain has TRBV7-9 and TRBJ1-6, with 9 bases matching TRBD1. The junction had 4 bases not matched to a gene; V was cut back by 5 bases and J by 11 bases. Germline V gene data show CDR1 as SEHNR and CDR2 as FQNEAQ (reference sequence). The CDR3 sequence is 13 residues long. The CDR3 nucleotides read TGTGCCAGCAGCCCGGACAGGGGACCACCCCTCCACTTT. Amino acids: CASSPDRGPPLHF.